This T cell receptor beta chain emerged from a study of T cell responses to AZD1222 COVID-19 vaccine. Notes on the study in general: There were mostly white British donors and more females than males, and clonal diversity was possibly underestimated. Sampling captured repertoires only after the peak T cell response. Just a handful of people given AZD1222 tested seropositive at baseline. Unmutated variant regions are reportedly targeted by nearly half of spike-specific TCRs.

Clones were read by immunoSEQ multiplex PCR, and TCRdb kept only the in-frame ones, dropping some. The sample has about 95,000 clones; around nine tenths are singletons. This clone has only a few counts. Antigen: not known. The CDR3 loop spans 13 amino acids. In germline, CDR1 is SGHVS, CDR2 FNYEAQ. Deletions cut 1 base from V and 4 bases from J, with 7 bases between. The chain employs TRBV7-6 and TRBJ1-1; D gene ambiguous. The TCR originated in an adult in good health. The sample was peripheral blood, taken on day 0 of AZD1222 vaccination. DNA of the CDR3: TGTGCCAGCAGCTTAGAAAGGAGCACTGAAGCTTTCTTT. Its protein product is CASSLERSTEAFF.